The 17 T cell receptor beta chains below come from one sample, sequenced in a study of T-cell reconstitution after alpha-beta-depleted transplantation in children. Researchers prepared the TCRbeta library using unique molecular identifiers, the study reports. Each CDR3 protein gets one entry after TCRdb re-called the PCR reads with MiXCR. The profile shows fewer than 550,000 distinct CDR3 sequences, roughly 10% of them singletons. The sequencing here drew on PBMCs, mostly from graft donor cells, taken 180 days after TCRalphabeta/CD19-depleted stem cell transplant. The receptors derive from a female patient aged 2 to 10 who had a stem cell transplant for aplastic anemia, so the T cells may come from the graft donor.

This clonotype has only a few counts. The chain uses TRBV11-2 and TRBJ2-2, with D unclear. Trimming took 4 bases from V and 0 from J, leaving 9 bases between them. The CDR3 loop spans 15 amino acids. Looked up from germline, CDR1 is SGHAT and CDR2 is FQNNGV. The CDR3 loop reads CASSYGPTNTGELFF. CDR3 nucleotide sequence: TGTGCCAGCAGCTACGGACCAACGAACACCGGGGAGCTGTTTTTT. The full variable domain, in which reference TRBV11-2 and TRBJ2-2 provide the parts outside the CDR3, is EAGVAQSPRYKIIEKRQSVAFWCNPISGHATLYWYQQILGQGPKLLIQFQNNGVVDDSQLPKDRFSAERLKGVDSTLKIQPAKLEDSAVYLCASSYGPTNTGELFFGEGSRLTVL.

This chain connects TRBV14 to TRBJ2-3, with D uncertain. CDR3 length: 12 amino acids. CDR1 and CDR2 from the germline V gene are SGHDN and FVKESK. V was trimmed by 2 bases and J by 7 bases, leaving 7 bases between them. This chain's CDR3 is CASSQYSYTQYF. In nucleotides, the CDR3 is TGTGCCAGCAGCCAATATTCCTATACGCAGTATTTT.

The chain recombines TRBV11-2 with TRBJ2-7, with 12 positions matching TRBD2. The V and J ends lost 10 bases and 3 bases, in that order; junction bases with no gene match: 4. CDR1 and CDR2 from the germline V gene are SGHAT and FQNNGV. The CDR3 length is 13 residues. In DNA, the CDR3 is TGTGCCACCAGGACTAGCGGGAACTACGAGCAGTACGTC. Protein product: CATRTSGNYEQYV.

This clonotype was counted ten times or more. The CDR3 sequence: CASSQESSQETQYF. The CDR3 DNA follows: TGCGCCAGCAGCCAAGAGAGTTCACAAGAGACCCAGTACTTC. This chain joins TRBV4-3 and TRBJ2-5; D ambiguous. This CDR3 comprises 14 residues. The V end was cut by 0 bases, the J end by 2 bases, with 7 bases between. Germline V lookup: CDR1 LGHNA, CDR2 YSLEER.

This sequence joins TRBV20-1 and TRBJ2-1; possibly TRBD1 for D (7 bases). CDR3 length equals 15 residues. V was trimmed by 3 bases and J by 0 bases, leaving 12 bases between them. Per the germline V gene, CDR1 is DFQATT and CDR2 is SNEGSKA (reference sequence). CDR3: CSASRGASSYNEQFF. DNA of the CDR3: TGCAGTGCTAGCAGGGGGGCCAGCTCCTACAATGAGCAGTTCTTC.

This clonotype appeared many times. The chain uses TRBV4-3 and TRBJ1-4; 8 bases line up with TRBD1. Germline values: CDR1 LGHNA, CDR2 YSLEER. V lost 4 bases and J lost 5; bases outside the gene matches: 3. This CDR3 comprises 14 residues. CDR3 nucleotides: TGCGCCAGCAGCCGAGGACAGGGAAATGAAAAACTGTTTTTT. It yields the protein CASSRGQGNEKLFF.

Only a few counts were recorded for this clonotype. CDR3 amino acids: CASSSEGAGTGADTQYF. CDR3 nucleotide sequence: TGTGCCAGCAGCTCCGAGGGGGCCGGGACAGGGGCAGATACGCAGTATTTT. This sequence joins TRBV7-3 and TRBJ2-3; TRBD1 matches 10 bases. V shed 4 bases, J shed 4 bases, and the junction held 11 bases outside the gene matches. Germline V lookup: CDR1 SGHTA, CDR2 FQGTGA. The CDR3 has 17 residues.

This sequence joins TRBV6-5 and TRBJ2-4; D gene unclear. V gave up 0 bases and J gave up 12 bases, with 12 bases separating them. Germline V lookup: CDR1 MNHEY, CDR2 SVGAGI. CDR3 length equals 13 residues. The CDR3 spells CASSYSKQSNQYF. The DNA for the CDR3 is TGTGCCAGCAGTTACTCGAAGCAGTCAAATCAGTACTTC.

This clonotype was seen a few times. CDR3: CASSSRGPVGEKLFF. CDR3 DNA: TGCGCCAGCAGCAGCAGGGGTCCTGTGGGTGAAAAACTGTTTTTT. This chain joins TRBV5-1 and TRBJ1-4, with D possibly TRBD1 on 6 matching bases. The V end lost 4 bases, the J end lost 7 bases, and 17 bases lay between the germline ends. Germline loops: CDR1 SGHRS, CDR2 YFSETQ. This CDR3 spans 15 amino acids.

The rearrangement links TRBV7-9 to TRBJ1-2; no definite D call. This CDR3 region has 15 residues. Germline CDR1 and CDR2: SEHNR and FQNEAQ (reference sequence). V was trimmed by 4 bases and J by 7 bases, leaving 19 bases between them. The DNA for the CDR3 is TGTGCCAGCAGCTCCTGGACCGGAATTTTGCGTGGCTACACCTTC. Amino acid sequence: CASSSWTGILRGYTF. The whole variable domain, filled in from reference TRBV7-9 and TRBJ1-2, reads DTGVSQNPRHKITKRGQNVTFRCDPISEHNRLYWYRQTLGQGPEFLTYFQNEAQLEKSRLLSDRFSAERPKGSFSTLEIQRTEQGDSAMYLCASSSWTGILRGYTFGSGTRLTVV.

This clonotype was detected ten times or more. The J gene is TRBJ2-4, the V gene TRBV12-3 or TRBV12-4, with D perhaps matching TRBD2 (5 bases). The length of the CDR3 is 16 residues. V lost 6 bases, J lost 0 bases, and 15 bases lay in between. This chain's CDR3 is CASSQPAEIAKNIQYF. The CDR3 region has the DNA TGTGCCAGCAGCCAGCCAGCGGAAATAGCCAAAAACATTCAGTACTTC.

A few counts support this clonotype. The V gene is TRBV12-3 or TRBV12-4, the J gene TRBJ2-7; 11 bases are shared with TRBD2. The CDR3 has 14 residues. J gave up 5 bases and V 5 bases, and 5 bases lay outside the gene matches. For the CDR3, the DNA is TGTGCCAGCAGTCCTAGCGGGAGGACCCACGAGCAGTACTTC. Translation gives CASSPSGRTHEQYF.

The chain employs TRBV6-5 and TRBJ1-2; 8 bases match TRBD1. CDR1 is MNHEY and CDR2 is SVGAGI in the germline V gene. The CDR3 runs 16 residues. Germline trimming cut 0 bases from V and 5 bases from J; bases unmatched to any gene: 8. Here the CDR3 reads CASSYSASDRVYGYTF. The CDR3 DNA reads TGTGCCAGCAGTTACTCGGCGTCGGACAGGGTTTATGGCTACACCTTC.

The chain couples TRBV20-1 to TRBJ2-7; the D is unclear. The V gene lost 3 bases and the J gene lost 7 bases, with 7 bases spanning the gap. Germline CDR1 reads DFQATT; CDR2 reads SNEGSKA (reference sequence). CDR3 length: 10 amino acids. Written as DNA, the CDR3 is TGCAGTGCTAGTATACTGGAGCAGTACTTC. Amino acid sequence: CSASILEQYF.

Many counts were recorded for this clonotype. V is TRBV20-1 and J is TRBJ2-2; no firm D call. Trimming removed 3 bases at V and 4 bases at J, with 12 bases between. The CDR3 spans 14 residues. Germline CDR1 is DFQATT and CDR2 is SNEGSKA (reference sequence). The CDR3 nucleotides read TGCAGTGCTAGGAGGCCAGTTGTCACCGGGGAGCTGTTTTTT. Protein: CSARRPVVTGELFF.

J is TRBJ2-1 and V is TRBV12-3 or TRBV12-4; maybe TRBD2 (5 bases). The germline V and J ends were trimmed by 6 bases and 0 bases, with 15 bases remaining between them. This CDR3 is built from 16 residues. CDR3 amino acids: CASSFQIRDSYNEQFF. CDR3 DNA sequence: TGTGCCAGCAGCTTTCAAATTCGGGACTCCTACAATGAGCAGTTCTTC.

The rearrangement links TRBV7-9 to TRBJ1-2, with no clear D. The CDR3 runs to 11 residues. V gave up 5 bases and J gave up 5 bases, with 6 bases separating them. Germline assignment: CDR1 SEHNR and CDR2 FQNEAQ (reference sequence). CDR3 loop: CASSREYGYTF. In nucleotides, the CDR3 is TGTGCCAGCAGCCGAGAGTATGGCTACACCTTC.